This TCR beta chain was captured in a study of response to subunit inactivated influenza vaccine. In this sample, this clonotype turned up many times. Germline assignment: CDR1 MDHEN and CDR2 SYDVKM. The V gene end was trimmed by 8 bases and the J gene end by 3 bases; junction bases not matched to a gene: 8. The CDR3 loop spans 14 amino acids. One entry per CDR3 protein results from TCRdb running MiXCR on the RT-PCR reads. This sample carries a few hundred thousand distinct CDR3 sequences, 11% of them seen once, and the ten largest clones take about 10%. These same data were also listed under a study on T cells expressing NK-cell markers. That source notes: With UMIs, 5'RACE template switching was used to make TCR beta cDNA.

The material was PBMCs from blood, obtained on the day of vaccination. This chain links TRBV28 with TRBJ2-7; TRBD1 matches 9 bases. The source is a man over 45 who received an inactivated influenza vaccine. Written as DNA, the CDR3 is TGTGCCAGCTCGCAGGGGACAGGGAACTACGAGCAGTACTTC. It encodes CASSQGTGNYEQYF.